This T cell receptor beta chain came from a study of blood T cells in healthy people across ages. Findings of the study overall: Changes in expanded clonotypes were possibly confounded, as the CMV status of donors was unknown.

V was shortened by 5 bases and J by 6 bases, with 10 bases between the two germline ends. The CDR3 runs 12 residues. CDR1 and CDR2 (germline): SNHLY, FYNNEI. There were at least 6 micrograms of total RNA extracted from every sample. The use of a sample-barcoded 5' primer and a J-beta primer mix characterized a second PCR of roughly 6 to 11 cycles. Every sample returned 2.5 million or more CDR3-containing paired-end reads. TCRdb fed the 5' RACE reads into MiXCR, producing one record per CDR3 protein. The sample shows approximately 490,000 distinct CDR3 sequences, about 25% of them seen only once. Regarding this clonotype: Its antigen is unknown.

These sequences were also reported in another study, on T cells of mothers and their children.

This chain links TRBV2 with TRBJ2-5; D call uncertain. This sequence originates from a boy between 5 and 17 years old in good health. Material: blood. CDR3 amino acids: CASSLTVKTQYF. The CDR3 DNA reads TGTGCCAGCAGTTTGACGGTGAAGACCCAGTACTTC.